This T cell receptor (beta chain) was sequenced during a study of blood T cell repertoires in COVID-19. About the research overall: The United States, Italy and Spain supplied acute and convalescent COVID-19 samples.

Only one count was recorded for this clone. Trimming removed 4 bases at V and 5 bases at J, with 14 bases between. Germline V lookup: CDR1 SGHRS, CDR2 YFSETQ. The CDR3 is 14 amino acids. In the original workflow: Amplification of reference gene primers was used by the study to estimate nucleated cell counts. TCRdb keeps only in-frame clones here, not all; method: immunoSEQ multiplex PCR. That table furnishes V, J and clone size, whereas the DNA furnished D and trimming. The sample has around 130,000 clones, around 78% seen once. Material: peripheral blood. The chain employs TRBV5-1 and TRBJ2-3; perhaps TRBD1 as D (6 bases). This clonotype was sampled from a human donor in a cohort sampled during active COVID-19. As DNA, the CDR3 is TGCGCCAGCAGCGGAGGACACAGGGAAGATACGCAGTATTTT. It translates to CASSGGHREDTQYF.